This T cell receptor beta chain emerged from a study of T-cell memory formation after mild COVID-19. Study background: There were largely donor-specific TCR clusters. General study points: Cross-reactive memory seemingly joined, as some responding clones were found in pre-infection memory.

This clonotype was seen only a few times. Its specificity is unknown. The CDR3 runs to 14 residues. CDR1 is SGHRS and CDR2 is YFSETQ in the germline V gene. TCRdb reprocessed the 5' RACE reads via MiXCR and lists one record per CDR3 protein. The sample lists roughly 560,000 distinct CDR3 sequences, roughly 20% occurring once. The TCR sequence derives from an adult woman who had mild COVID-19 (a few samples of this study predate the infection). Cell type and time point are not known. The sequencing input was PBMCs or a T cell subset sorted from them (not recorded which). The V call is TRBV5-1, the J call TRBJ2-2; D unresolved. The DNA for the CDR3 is TGCGCTACCTCAGGAGATATGAACACCGGGGAGCTGTTTTTT. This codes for CATSGDMNTGELFF.